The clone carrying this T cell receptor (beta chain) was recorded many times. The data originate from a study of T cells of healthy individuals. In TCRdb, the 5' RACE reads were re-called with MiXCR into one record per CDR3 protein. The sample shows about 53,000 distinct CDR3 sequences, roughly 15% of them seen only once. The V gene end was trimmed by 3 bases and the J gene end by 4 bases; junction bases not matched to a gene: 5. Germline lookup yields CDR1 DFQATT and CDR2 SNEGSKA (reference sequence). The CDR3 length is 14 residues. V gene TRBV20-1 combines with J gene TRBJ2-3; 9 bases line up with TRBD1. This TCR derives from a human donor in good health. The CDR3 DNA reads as TGCAGTGCTAGGGGGACAGGGAGGGCAGATACGCAGTATTTT. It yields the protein CSARGTGRADTQYF.